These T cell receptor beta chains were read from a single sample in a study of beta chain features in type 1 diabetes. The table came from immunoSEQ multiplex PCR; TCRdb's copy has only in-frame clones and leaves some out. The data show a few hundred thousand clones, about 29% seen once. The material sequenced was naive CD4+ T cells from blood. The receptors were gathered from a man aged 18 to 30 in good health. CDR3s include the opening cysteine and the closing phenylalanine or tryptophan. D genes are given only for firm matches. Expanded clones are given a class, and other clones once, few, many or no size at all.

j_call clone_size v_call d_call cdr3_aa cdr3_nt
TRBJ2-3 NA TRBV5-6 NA CASHKWEKRSTDTQYF TGTGCCAGCCACAAGTGGGAGAAGCGGAGCACAGATACGCAGTATTTT
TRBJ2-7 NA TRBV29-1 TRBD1 CSVEKGQGAGEQYF TGCAGCGTTGAAAAGGGACAGGGTGCGGGTGAGCAGTACTTC
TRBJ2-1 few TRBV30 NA CAWSVRRALNNEQFF TGTGCCTGGAGTGTACGACGGGCCTTAAACAATGAGCAGTTCTTC
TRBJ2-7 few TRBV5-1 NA CASSLGLISYEQYF TGCGCCAGCAGCTTGGGGCTGATCTCCTACGAGCAGTACTTC
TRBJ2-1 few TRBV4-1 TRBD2 CASSQAGAGGPLIDEQFF TGCGCCAGCAGCCAAGCTGGAGCGGGAGGCCCTTTGATCGATGAGCAGTTCTTC
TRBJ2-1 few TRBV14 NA CASGRIRGNEQFF TGTGCCAGCGGCCGGATACGGGGGAATGAGCAGTTCTTC
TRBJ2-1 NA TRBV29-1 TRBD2 CSALRTSGSDEQFF TGCAGCGCCCTGAGGACTAGCGGGAGTGATGAGCAGTTCTTC
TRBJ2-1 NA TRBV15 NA CATSLGSFDEQFF TGTGCCACCAGCTTGGGGAGTTTTGATGAGCAGTTCTTC
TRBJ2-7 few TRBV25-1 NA CASSSGYTLYEQYF TGTGCCAGCAGCTCAGGGTATACACTCTACGAGCAGTACTTC
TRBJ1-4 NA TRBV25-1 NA CASSVGTGPLSGEKLFF TGTGCCAGCAGTGTAGGAACCGGACCATTGTCGGGAGAAAAACTGTTTTTT
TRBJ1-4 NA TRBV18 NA CASSPERTNEKLFF TGTGCCAGCTCACCTGAGAGGACTAATGAAAAACTGTTTTTT
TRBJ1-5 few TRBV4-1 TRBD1 CASSQAGTGGGQPQHF TGCGCCAGCAGCCAAGCTGGGACAGGGGGCGGTCAGCCCCAGCATTTT
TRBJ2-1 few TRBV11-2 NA CASSLEGLPEDEQFF TGTGCCAGCAGCTTAGAAGGGCTCCCTGAGGATGAGCAGTTCTTC
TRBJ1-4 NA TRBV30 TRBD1 CAWSRSRTGTGLGKLFF TGTGCCTGGTCAAGGTCGCGAACCGGGACAGGATTGGGAAAACTGTTTTTT
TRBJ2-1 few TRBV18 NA CASSPGSRYNEQFF TGTGCCAGCTCACCGGGCTCAAGATACAATGAGCAGTTCTTC
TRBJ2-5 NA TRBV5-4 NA CASSLLPEETQYF TGTGCCAGCAGCTTGTTACCGGAGGAGACCCAGTACTTC
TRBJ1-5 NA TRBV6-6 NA CASSYSAAPEPQHF TGTGCCAGCAGTTATTCCGCGGCCCCGGAGCCCCAGCATTTT
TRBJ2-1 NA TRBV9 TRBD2 CASSVGLAGLDEQFF TGTGCCAGCAGCGTCGGACTAGCGGGTTTGGATGAGCAGTTCTTC
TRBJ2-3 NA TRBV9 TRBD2 CASSGPGGRSTDTQYF TGTGCCAGCAGCGGTCCGGGCGGGAGAAGCACAGATACGCAGTATTTT
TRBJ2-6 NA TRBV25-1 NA CASSEGGSGANVLTF TGTGCCAGCAGTGAGGGGGGCTCTGGGGCCAACGTCCTGACTTTC
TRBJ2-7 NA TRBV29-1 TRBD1 CSAHDRAYEQYF TGCAGCGCCCATGACAGGGCCTACGAGCAGTACTTC
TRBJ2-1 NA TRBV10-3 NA CAIREGRVENEQFF TGTGCCATCAGGGAGGGGAGAGTGGAAAATGAGCAGTTCTTC
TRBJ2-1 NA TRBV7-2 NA CASSLEPYNEQFF TGTGCCAGCAGCTTAGAACCCTACAATGAGCAGTTCTTC
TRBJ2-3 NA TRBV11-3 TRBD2 CASSSGGDTQYF TGTGCCAGCAGCTCGGGAGGGGATACGCAGTATTTT
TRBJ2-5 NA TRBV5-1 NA CASSLGLPTTGQETQYF TGCGCCAGCAGCTTGGGCCTACCGACTACTGGACAAGAGACCCAGTACTTC
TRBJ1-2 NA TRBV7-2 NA CASSLKGLVNYGYTF TGTGCCAGCAGCTTAAAAGGCCTGGTAAACTATGGCTACACCTTC
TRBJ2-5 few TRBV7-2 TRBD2 CASSLHRIAGAGETQYF TGTGCCAGCAGCTTGCACAGAATAGCGGGAGCCGGGGAGACCCAGTACTTC
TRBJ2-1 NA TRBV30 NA CAWRFLVGEQFF TGTGCCTGGAGGTTTCTAGTTGGTGAGCAGTTCTTC
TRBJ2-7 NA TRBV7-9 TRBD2 CASSLGLAGSEQYF TGTGCCAGCAGCTTGGGACTAGCGGGAAGCGAGCAGTACTTC
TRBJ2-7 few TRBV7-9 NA CASSLVGQRYEQYF TGTGCCAGCAGCTTAGTAGGACAGCGATACGAGCAGTACTTC
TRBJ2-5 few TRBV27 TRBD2 CASSPGTSGEETQYF TGTGCCAGCAGTCCGGGGACTAGCGGGGAAGAGACCCAGTACTTC
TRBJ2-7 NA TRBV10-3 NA CAISMDGYEQYF TGTGCCATCAGTATGGACGGCTACGAGCAGTACTTC
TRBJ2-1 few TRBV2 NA CASSDQRPSSYNEQFF TGTGCCAGCAGTGATCAGAGACCCAGCTCCTACAATGAGCAGTTCTTC
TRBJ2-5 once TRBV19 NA CASSRKPLDQETQYF TGTGCCAGTAGCCGAAAACCCTTGGACCAAGAGACCCAGTACTTC
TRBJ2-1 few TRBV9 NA CASRWGTVLNEQFF TGTGCCAGCAGGTGGGGGACCGTTCTCAATGAGCAGTTCTTC
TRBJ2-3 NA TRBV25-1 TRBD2 CASSELELAEEWKDTQYF TGTGCCAGCAGTGAATTGGAACTAGCGGAAGAGTGGAAAGATACGCAGTATTTT
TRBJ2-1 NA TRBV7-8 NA CASSQVANEQFF TGTGCCAGCAGCCAAGTGGCTAATGAGCAGTTCTTC
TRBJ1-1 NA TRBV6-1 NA CASSVAGAPEAFF TGTGCCAGCAGTGTGGCTGGGGCCCCTGAAGCTTTCTTT
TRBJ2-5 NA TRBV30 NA CAWSASGARETQYF TGTGCCTGGAGTGCCTCGGGGGCTCGGGAGACCCAGTACTTC
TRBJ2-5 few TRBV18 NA CASSPPGQETQYF TGTGCCAGCTCACCACCGGGCCAAGAGACCCAGTACTTC
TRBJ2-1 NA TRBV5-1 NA CASSLNYPKENEQFF TGCGCCAGCAGCTTAAACTACCCGAAGGAGAATGAGCAGTTCTTC
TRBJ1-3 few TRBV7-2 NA CASSLNVGVGNTIYF TGTGCCAGCAGCTTAAATGTAGGGGTTGGAAACACCATATATTTT
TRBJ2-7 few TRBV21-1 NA CASSIRDRDSYEQYF TGTGCCAGCAGTATACGGGACAGGGACTCCTACGAGCAGTACTTC
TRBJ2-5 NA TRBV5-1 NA CASSLDGGKVTQYF TGCGCCAGCAGCTTGGATGGGGGGAAGGTGACCCAGTACTTC
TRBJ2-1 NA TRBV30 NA CAWSVSYRSYNEQFF TGTGCCTGGAGTGTATCGTACCGCTCCTACAATGAGCAGTTCTTC
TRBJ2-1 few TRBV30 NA CAWSKWLALYNEQFF TGTGCCTGGAGTAAGTGGCTAGCGCTTTACAATGAGCAGTTCTTC
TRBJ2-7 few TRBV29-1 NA CSGEASRSGEQYF TGCAGTGGGGAGGCTAGCAGGTCGGGCGAGCAGTACTTC
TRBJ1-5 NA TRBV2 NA CASRDRSNQPQHF TGTGCCAGCAGGGACAGAAGCAATCAGCCCCAGCATTTT
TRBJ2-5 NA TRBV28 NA CASRWTGETQYF TGTGCCAGCAGGTGGACGGGGGAGACCCAGTACTTC
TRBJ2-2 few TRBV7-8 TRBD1 CASSPRTGRNTGELFF TGTGCCAGCAGCCCGCGGACAGGGAGGAACACCGGGGAGCTGTTTTTT
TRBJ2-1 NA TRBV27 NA CASSPTSRAYNEQFF TGTGCCAGCAGCCCGACTAGTCGCGCCTACAATGAGCAGTTCTTC
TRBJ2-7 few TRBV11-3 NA CASSSNLAASSYEQYF TGTGCCAGCAGCTCTAACTTGGCAGCGAGCTCCTACGAGCAGTACTTC
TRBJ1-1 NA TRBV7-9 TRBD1 CASSTPGQGNTEAFF TGTGCCAGCAGCACTCCGGGACAGGGGAACACTGAAGCTTTCTTT
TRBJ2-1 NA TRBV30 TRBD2 CAWSRGRADEQFF TGTGCCTGGAGTCGCGGGAGGGCCGATGAGCAGTTCTTC